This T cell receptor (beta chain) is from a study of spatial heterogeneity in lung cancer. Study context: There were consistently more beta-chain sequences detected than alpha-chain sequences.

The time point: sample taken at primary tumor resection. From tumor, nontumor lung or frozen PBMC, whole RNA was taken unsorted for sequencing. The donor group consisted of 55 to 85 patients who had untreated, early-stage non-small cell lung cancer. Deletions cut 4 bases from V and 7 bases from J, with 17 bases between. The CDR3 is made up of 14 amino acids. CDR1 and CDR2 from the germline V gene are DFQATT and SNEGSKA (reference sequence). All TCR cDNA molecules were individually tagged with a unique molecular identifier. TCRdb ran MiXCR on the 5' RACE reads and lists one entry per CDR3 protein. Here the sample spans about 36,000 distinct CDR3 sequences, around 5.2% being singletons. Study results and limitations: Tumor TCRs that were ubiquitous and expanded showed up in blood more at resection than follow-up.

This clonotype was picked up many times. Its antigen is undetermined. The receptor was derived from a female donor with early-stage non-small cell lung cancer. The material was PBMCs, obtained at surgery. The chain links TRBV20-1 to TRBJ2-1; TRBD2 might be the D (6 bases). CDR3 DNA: TGCAGTGCTACTACGGGAGCAGTAAAAAATGAGCAGTTCTTC. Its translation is CSATTGAVKNEQFF.